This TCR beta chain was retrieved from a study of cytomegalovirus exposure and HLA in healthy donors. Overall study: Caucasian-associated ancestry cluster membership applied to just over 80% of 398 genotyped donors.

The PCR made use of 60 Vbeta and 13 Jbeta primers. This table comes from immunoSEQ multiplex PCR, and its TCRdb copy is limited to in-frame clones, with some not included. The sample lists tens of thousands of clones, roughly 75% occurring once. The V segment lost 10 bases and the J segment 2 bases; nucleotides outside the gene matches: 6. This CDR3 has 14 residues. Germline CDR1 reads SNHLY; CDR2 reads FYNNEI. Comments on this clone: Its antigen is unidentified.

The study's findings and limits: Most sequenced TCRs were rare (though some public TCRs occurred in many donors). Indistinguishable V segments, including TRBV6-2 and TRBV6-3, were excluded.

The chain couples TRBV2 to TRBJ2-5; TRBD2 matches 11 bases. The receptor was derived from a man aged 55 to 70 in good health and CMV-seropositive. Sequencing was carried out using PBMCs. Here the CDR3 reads CAIQTSGAQETQYF. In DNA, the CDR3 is TGTGCCATCCAGACTAGCGGGGCTCAAGAGACCCAGTACTTC.